This entry concerns a single TCR beta chain. This clonotype was picked up one time. This clone's antigen is unknown. No base quality information exists; no much larger clone differs at one position. A lone read offers only weak evidence. These data belong to a study of CD8 T cells in ankylosing spondylitis listed by TCRdb under 2017. Context from the whole study: The study set out to find disease-linked TCR variants by profiling T cell receptor beta repertoires in ankylosing spondylitis patients and healthy donors. The whole study cohort included over a hundred healthy donors and roughly 24 ankylosing spondylitis patients. Samples of peripheral blood were taken, and for ankylosing spondylitis patients, synovial fluid was collected as well. The full study reports these points: Some motif variants had previously been reported in the synovial fluid and blood of reactive arthritis patients, which suggests shared mechanisms of disease initiation. Significant enrichment of the disease-linked clones was reported in matched synovial fluid samples from ankylosing spondylitis patients. Blood from ankylosing spondylitis patients appeared to be characterized by a TCR beta motif made up of under ten highly homologous amino acid variants. In peripheral blood, the disease-linked clones were found at relatively low frequencies and had a CD8+ phenotype.

Sequencing took place on an Illumina HiSeq 2500. Quantitative 5'-RACE with molecular barcodes was used to prepare TCR beta libraries. Processing in the source paper ran as follows. A new computational method based on a probabilistic model of VDJ rearrangement was used to identify disease-linked TCR variants. The raw public data were reprocessed by TCRdb itself: fastp quality trimming at Q25, MiXCR clonotype calling, in-frame beta chains only. A single entry per CDR3 protein holds the most common genes and DNA from its merged rows. The V and J calls shown here were made by TCRdb, not taken from the authors' results. The sample includes 800,000 to 900,000 distinct CDR3 sequences, with about an eighth observed a single time. Roughly 0.51% of the sample goes to the ten largest clones. Looking up the germline V gene yields CDR1 SGHVS and CDR2 FQNEAQ. V is cut by 5 bases and J by 3 bases, and the space between the germline ends is 14 bases. There are 14 amino acids in the CDR3, from cysteine to phenylalanine inclusive. The only DNA kept is the CDR3, 42 bases in frame from the first base.

This clonotype was obtained from a male donor with ankylosing spondylitis. Material for sequencing was blood, either unsorted or a sorted T cell fraction (not recorded which). This chain is built from TRBV7-8 and TRBJ2-7, with the identity of the D gene unclear. At the DNA level, the sequence is TGTGCCAGCAGCCCCGGCCCGGACCTCTACGAGCAGTACTTC. It encodes CASSPGPDLYEQYF.